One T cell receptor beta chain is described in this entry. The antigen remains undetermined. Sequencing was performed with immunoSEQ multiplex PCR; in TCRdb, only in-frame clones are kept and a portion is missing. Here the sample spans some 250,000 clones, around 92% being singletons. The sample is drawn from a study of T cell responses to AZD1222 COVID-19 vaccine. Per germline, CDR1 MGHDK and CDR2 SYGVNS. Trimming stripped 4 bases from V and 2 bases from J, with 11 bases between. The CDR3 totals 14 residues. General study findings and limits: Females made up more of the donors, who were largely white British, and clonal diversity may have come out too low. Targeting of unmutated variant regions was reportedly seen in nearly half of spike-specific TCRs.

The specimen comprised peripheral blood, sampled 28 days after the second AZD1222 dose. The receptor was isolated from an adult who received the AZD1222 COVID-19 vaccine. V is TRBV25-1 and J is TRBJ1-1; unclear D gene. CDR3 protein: CASSGPAFNTEAFF. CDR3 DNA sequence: TGTGCCAGCAGTGGTCCGGCCTTCAACACTGAAGCTTTCTTT.